The next 32 T cell receptor beta chains were all read from a single sample in a study of T cells after yellow fever vaccination. TCRdb re-called the 5' RACE reads through MiXCR, storing one row per CDR3 protein. The sample includes some 300,000 distinct CDR3 sequences, under 9% seen only once; the top ten take about 3.7%. The source material was CD4+ T cells sorted from PBMCs, sampled 5 days after the yellow fever booster vaccination. Every receptor here comes from a man aged 18 to 30 who received the YFV17D yellow fever vaccine.

This clonotype was seen ten or more times. This chain uses TRBV7-9 with TRBJ1-1, with 8 nucleotides matching TRBD1. Per germline, CDR1 SEHNR and CDR2 FQNEAQ (reference sequence). V was pared by 5 bases and J by 11 bases, with 4 bases of the junction left unmatched. CDR3 length equals 11 residues. CDR3 residues: CASSPDRDAFF. The DNA of the CDR3 is TGTGCCAGCAGCCCGGACAGGGACGCTTTCTTT.

This clonotype was counted only a few times. The V gene is TRBV20-1, the J gene TRBJ1-6; D remains ambiguous. Germline V gene sequence: CDR1 DFQATT, CDR2 SNEGSKA (reference sequence). This CDR3 contains 15 residues. V dropped 1 base and J dropped 10 bases, with 17 bases sitting between them. The chain's CDR3 is CSARGSPVAGSPLHF. CDR3 coding DNA: TGCAGTGCTAGAGGTAGCCCCGTTGCGGGGTCACCCCTCCACTTT.

This clonotype has a handful of counts. The chain couples TRBV19 to TRBJ2-6; D gene uncertain. Trimming pared 5 bases from V and 2 bases from J, leaving 7 bases between. CDR1 and CDR2 from the germline V gene are LNHDA and SQIVND (reference sequence). This CDR3 comprises 14 residues. In nucleotides, the CDR3 is TGTGCCAGTAGTGTACGGGCTGGGGCCAACGTCCTGACTTTC. It specifies CASSVRAGANVLTF.

This clonotype was found a few times. The V and J genes are TRBV5-4 and TRBJ2-7; 8 bases align to TRBD2. The germline V gene encodes CDR1 SGHNT and CDR2 YYREEE (reference sequence). CDR3 length: 13 amino acids. V dropped 5 bases and J dropped 3; count of bases not matched to a gene: 4. The CDR3 sequence is CASRGSGGYEQYF. CDR3 nucleotides: TGTGCCAGCAGAGGGAGCGGGGGCTACGAGCAGTACTTC.

This clonotype turned up a few times. The V call is TRBV4-2, the J call TRBJ1-3, with 12 bases matching TRBD1. Trimming took 0 bases from V and 4 from J; bases not matched to a gene: 10. Germline lookup yields CDR1 LGHNA and CDR2 YNFKEQ. The CDR3 consists of 19 residues. In DNA, the CDR3 is TGTGCCAGCAGCCAAGATGCGGGGGGACAGGGGGCTTTCGGAAACACCATATATTTT. Translated: CASSQDAGGQGAFGNTIYF.

In this sample, this clonotype turned up a few times. V and J are TRBV5-1 and TRBJ2-3, with D hard to call. The CDR3 has 13 amino acids. The V end lost 1 base, the J end lost 2 bases, and 5 bases lay between the germline ends. CDR1 and CDR2 (germline): SGHRS, YFSETQ. CDR3 in DNA: TGCGCCAGCAGCTTGTGGGCCACAGATACGCAGTATTTT. Translating gives CASSLWATDTQYF.

This clonotype has ten or more counts. CDR3 in amino acids: CASSQSSPGIKNIQYF. The CDR3 region has the DNA TGCGCCAGCAGTCAATCTAGTCCGGGAATCAAAAACATTCAGTACTTC. V and J are TRBV23-1 and TRBJ2-4, with D maybe TRBD2 (5 bases). TRBV23-1 is assigned to the ORF class and has an uncertain function. CDR3 length equals 16 residues. Deletions cut 0 bases from V and 3 bases from J, with 12 bases between.

In its sample, this clonotype was seen a few times. V gene TRBV5-4 combines with J gene TRBJ1-4; D is possibly TRBD1 (5 bases). V was clipped by 3 bases and J by 5 bases, with 11 bases between them. The germline V gene encodes CDR1 SGHNT and CDR2 YYREEE (reference sequence). This CDR3 spans 14 amino acids. This CDR3 is CASSSGGDNEKLFF. Written as DNA, the CDR3 is TGTGCCAGCAGCTCGGGGGGGGACAATGAAAAACTGTTTTTT. The entire variable domain, with the rest obtained from reference TRBV5-4 and TRBJ1-4, is as follows: ETGVTQSPTHLIKTRGQQVTLRCSSQSGHNTVSWYQQALGQGPQFIFQYYREEENGRGNFPPRFSGLQFPNYSSELNVNALELDDSALYLCASSSGGDNEKLFFGSGTQLSVL.

V is TRBV7-6 and J is TRBJ1-4; no clear D. The CDR3 extends over 14 amino acids. The germline V gene encodes CDR1 SGHVS and CDR2 FNYEAQ. Trimming stripped 1 base from V and 4 bases from J, with 7 bases between. Written as DNA, the CDR3 is TGTGCCAGCAGCTTAGACCCCTTTAATGAAAAACTGTTTTTT. Its protein is CASSLDPFNEKLFF. The whole variable domain, filled in from reference TRBV7-6 and TRBJ1-4, reads GAGVSQSPRYKVTKRGQDVALRCDPISGHVSLYWYRQALGQGPEFLTYFNYEAQQDKSGLPNDRFSAERPEGSISTLTIQRTEQRDSAMYRCASSLDPFNEKLFFGSGTQLSVL.

This clonotype turned up a few times. The J gene is TRBJ1-1, the V gene TRBV6-5; D ambiguous. Per the germline V gene, CDR1 is MNHEY and CDR2 is SVGAGI. The germline V and J ends were trimmed by 7 bases and 4 bases, with 7 bases remaining between them. CDR3 length: 11 residues. CDR3 sequence reads: CASTRSTEAFF. In DNA form, the CDR3 reads TGTGCCAGCACCCGATCCACTGAAGCTTTCTTT.

The rearrangement links TRBV4-2 to TRBJ1-2; maybe TRBD1 (5 bases). Trimming stripped 4 bases from V and 8 bases from J, with 14 bases between. The CDR3 is 13 amino acids. CDR1 is LGHNA, CDR2 YNFKEQ, per germline. The CDR3 protein is CASSPGDVGGYTF. For the CDR3, the DNA is TGTGCCAGCAGCCCCGGGGACGTGGGAGGCTACACCTTC.

The chain is built from TRBV7-2 and TRBJ2-5; the match to TRBD1 covers 7 bases. V lost 6 bases, J lost 4 bases, and 8 bases stayed unmatched. Germline V gene lookup returns CDR1 SGHTA and CDR2 FQGNSA. This CDR3 spans 14 amino acids. The CDR3 nucleotides are TGTGCCAGCAGGAAAGGGGGCGCGGGAGAGACCCAGTACTTC. It specifies CASRKGGAGETQYF.

In its sample, this clonotype was seen many times. The V call is TRBV5-1, the J call TRBJ2-2; D not certain. This CDR3 is 15 amino acids long. The ends were cut back, 0 bases at V and 7 bases at J, with 13 bases in the middle. Germline CDR1 SGHRS, CDR2 YFSETQ. CDR3 coding DNA: TGCGCCAGCAGCTTGGCGGGTAGCAGAGTCGGGGAGCTGTTTTTT. Translated: CASSLAGSRVGELFF. Looking up the rest from reference TRBV5-1 and TRBJ2-2 gives the full variable domain: KAGVTQTPRYLIKTRGQQVTLSCSPISGHRSVSWYQQTPGQGLQFLFEYFSETQRNKGNFPGRFSGRQFSNSRSEMNVSTLELGDSALYLCASSLAGSRVGELFFGEGSRLTVL.

Ten or more counts support this clonotype. The rearrangement joins TRBV12-3 or TRBV12-4 to TRBJ2-1, with TRBD2 matching over 15 bases. The V gene end was trimmed by 4 bases and the J gene end by 10 bases; junction bases not matched to a gene: 5. The CDR3 length is 15 residues. This CDR3 reads CASSSGLAGGTEQFF. In nucleotides, the CDR3 is TGTGCCAGCAGTTCGGGACTAGCGGGGGGTACAGAGCAGTTCTTC.

This clonotype showed up just a few times. The J gene is TRBJ2-2, the V gene TRBV6-1, with TRBD1 matching over 7 bases. Losses at the gene ends were 5 bases for V and 0 bases for J; bases not matched to a gene: 6. Germline values: CDR1 MNHNS, CDR2 SASEGT. There are 16 residues in the CDR3. CDR3 coding DNA: TGTGCCAGCAGTTCGGTCGGGACAGCGAACACCGGGGAGCTGTTTTTT. Encoded protein: CASSSVGTANTGELFF.

This clonotype was seen only a few times. The V and J genes are TRBV20-1 and TRBJ2-5; 12 positions agree with TRBD2. The CDR3 totals 14 residues. Germline values: CDR1 DFQATT, CDR2 SNEGSKA (reference sequence). The chain's CDR3 is CSPSLAGGTETQYF. DNA for the CDR3: TGCAGCCCATCCCTAGCGGGGGGGACGGAGACCCAGTACTTC.

This chain joins TRBV7-2 and TRBJ2-1; D remains ambiguous. The CDR3 loop spans 14 amino acids. Deletions cut 0 bases from V and 6 bases from J, with 9 bases between. Germline-derived CDR1 and CDR2 are SGHTA and FQGNSA. The CDR3 DNA reads as TGTGCCAGCAGCTTAGCCGGGTCGATCAATGAGCAGTTCTTC. The encoded protein is CASSLAGSINEQFF.

V is TRBV12-3 or TRBV12-4 and J is TRBJ2-5; D uncertain. This CDR3 has 15 residues. V dropped 2 bases and J dropped 7 bases, with 17 bases sitting between them. CDR3 region: CASSLMDPALGTQYF. CDR3 nucleotides: TGTGCCAGCAGTTTAATGGACCCTGCTCTTGGGACCCAGTACTTC.

This clonotype showed up just a few times. This chain links TRBV4-3 with TRBJ2-3, with 10 bases that match TRBD2. The junction had 8 bases not matched to a gene; V was cut back by 2 bases and J by 6 bases. In germline, CDR1 is LGHNA, CDR2 YSLEER. CDR3 length equals 16 residues. CDR3 in amino acids: CASSQILAGGSDTQYF. The CDR3 nucleotides read TGCGCCAGCAGCCAAATCTTAGCGGGGGGATCTGATACGCAGTATTTT.

V is TRBV20-1 and J is TRBJ1-3, with TRBD1 as a possible D gene (6 bases). Trimming took 3 bases from V and 4 from J, leaving 13 bases between them. Germline CDR1 and CDR2: DFQATT and SNEGSKA (reference sequence). CDR3 length: 14 residues. CDR3 region: CSASLAGVGNTIYF. In DNA, the CDR3 is TGCAGTGCTAGCCTTGCAGGGGTGGGAAACACCATATATTTT.

This clonotype was observed a handful of times. This chain uses TRBV12-3 or TRBV12-4 with TRBJ1-1; D is undetermined. Trimming took off 3 bases at V and 6 bases at J, with 11 bases between the two ends. This CDR3 has 13 amino acids. The CDR3 region has the DNA TGTGCCAGCAGTTTTGCCGGCAGCGCTGAAGCTTTCTTT. This gives the protein CASSFAGSAEAFF.

This clonotype has at least ten counts. The chain links TRBV5-6 to TRBJ1-2, with TRBD1 identical over 7 bases. This CDR3 region has 14 residues. The germline CDR1 and CDR2 sequences are SGHDT and YYEEEE. Germline trimming cut 2 bases from V and 6 bases from J; bases unmatched to any gene: 7. The CDR3 DNA sequence: TGTGCCAGCAGCTTTCGTGGACAGGCACATGGCTACACCTTC. This translates into CASSFRGQAHGYTF.

This clonotype was recorded many times. The chain has TRBV19 and TRBJ1-1; D is unresolved. CDR1 is LNHDA and CDR2 is SQIVND in the germline V gene (reference sequence). The CDR3 extends over 17 amino acids. V dropped 1 base and J dropped 0 bases, with 15 bases sitting between them. CDR3 sequence (DNA): TGTGCCAGTAGTATAGTGGGCGAAGCGGTCCTGAACACTGAAGCTTTCTTT. Its translation: CASSIVGEAVLNTEAFF.

This clonotype was counted a few times. Here the CDR3 DNA reads TGTGCCAGCAGTTTACCGGGATCATGGTCACCCCTCCACTTT. The encoded protein is CASSLPGSWSPLHF. The chain combines TRBV27 with TRBJ1-6; D gene uncertain. Looked up from germline, CDR1 is MNHEY and CDR2 is SMNVEV (reference sequence). Trimming pared 2 bases from V and 10 bases from J, leaving 12 bases between. There are 14 residues in the CDR3.

This clonotype was recorded at least ten times. V usage is TRBV6-5 and J usage is TRBJ1-1; D possibly corresponds to TRBD1 (5 bases). CDR1 MNHEY and CDR2 SVGAGI come from the germline V gene. Trimming stripped 6 bases from V and 11 bases from J, with 19 bases between. The CDR3 contains 13 residues. CDR3 loop: CASRGVGTARAFF. The CDR3 coding sequence is TGTGCCAGCAGGGGAGTAGGGACCGCCAGGGCTTTCTTT.

This clonotype showed up just a few times. The chain joins TRBV29-1 to TRBJ2-5; 7 bases match TRBD1. Trimming took 6 bases from V and 5 from J; bases not matched to a gene: 3. From germline, CDR1 is SQVTM and CDR2 ANQGSEA. CDR3 length: 11 amino acids. The CDR3 coding sequence is TGCAGCGTCGGGACAGTGGAGACCCAGTACTTC. As protein: CSVGTVETQYF.

In its sample, this clonotype was seen a few times. The chain couples TRBV6-5 to TRBJ1-1, with D tentatively TRBD1 (5 bases). The length of the CDR3 is 15 residues. Trimming removed 6 bases from V and 4 bases from J, with 18 bases in between. The germline V gene has CDR1 MNHEY and CDR2 SVGAGI. The CDR3 protein is CASRLELRVRTEAFF. The CDR3 DNA reads as TGTGCCAGCAGACTTGAGCTCAGGGTTCGCACTGAAGCTTTCTTT.

This clonotype was counted many times. The chain employs TRBV7-2 and TRBJ2-1; D ambiguous. The CDR3 consists of 15 residues. Per the germline V gene, CDR1 is SGHTA and CDR2 is FQGNSA. V lost 1 base, J lost 0 bases, and 7 bases lay in between. CDR3 sequence (DNA): TGTGCCAGCAGCTTAGTGGAGAGCTCCTACAATGAGCAGTTCTTC. Its translation is CASSLVESSYNEQFF. The full variable domain, completed using reference TRBV7-2 and TRBJ2-1, is GAGVSQSPSNKVTEKGKDVELRCDPISGHTALYWYRQSLGQGLEFLIYFQGNSAPDKSGLPSDRFSAERTGGSVSTLTIQRTQQEDSAVYLCASSLVESSYNEQFFGPGTRLTVL.

In its sample, this clonotype was seen once. The chain has TRBV5-4 and TRBJ2-3; D is ambiguous. V shed 4 bases and J shed 2 bases, with 14 bases lying between them. The CDR3 is 15 residues long. Per the germline V gene, CDR1 is SGHNT and CDR2 is YYREEE (reference sequence). The CDR3, as DNA: TGTGCCAGCAGCATCCGAGGTGGGGACACAGATACGCAGTATTTT. It is translated as CASSIRGGDTDTQYF.

This clonotype has only a few counts. J is TRBJ2-3 and V is TRBV9; TRBD1 might be the D (7 bases). The germline V and J ends were trimmed by 1 base and 2 bases, with 17 bases remaining between them. Looked up from germline, CDR1 is SGDLS and CDR2 is YYNGEE. The CDR3 contains 17 residues. CDR3 region: CASSVSGGRGATDTQYF. CDR3 DNA: TGTGCCAGCAGCGTAAGCGGCGGCAGGGGGGCCACAGATACGCAGTATTTT.

This clonotype was seen only a few times. This chain connects TRBV5-8 to TRBJ2-7; TRBD1 might be the D (6 bases). Germline assignment: CDR1 SGHTS and CDR2 YDEGEE. V lost 2 bases, J lost 1 base, and 10 bases lay in between. CDR3 length: 14 amino acids. Here the CDR3 DNA reads TGTGCCAGCAGCTTCACAGGGATGTCCTACGAGCAGTACTTC. Translation gives CASSFTGMSYEQYF.

The chain uses TRBV5-6 and TRBJ2-1, with unresolved D. The germline V gene encodes CDR1 SGHDT and CDR2 YYEEEE. Trimming took 0 bases from V and 9 from J, leaving 10 bases between them. The CDR3 sequence is 13 residues long. Written as DNA, the CDR3 is TGTGCCAGCAGCTTGGTCGAAATGGGTGAGCAGTTCTTC. It translates to CASSLVEMGEQFF. The full variable domain, with the rest looked up from reference TRBV5-6 and TRBJ2-1, is DAGVTQSPTHLIKTRGQQVTLRCSPKSGHDTVSWYQQALGQGPQFIFQYYEEEERQRGNFPDRFSGHQFPNYSSELNVNALLLGDSALYLCASSLVEMGEQFFGPGTRLTVL.